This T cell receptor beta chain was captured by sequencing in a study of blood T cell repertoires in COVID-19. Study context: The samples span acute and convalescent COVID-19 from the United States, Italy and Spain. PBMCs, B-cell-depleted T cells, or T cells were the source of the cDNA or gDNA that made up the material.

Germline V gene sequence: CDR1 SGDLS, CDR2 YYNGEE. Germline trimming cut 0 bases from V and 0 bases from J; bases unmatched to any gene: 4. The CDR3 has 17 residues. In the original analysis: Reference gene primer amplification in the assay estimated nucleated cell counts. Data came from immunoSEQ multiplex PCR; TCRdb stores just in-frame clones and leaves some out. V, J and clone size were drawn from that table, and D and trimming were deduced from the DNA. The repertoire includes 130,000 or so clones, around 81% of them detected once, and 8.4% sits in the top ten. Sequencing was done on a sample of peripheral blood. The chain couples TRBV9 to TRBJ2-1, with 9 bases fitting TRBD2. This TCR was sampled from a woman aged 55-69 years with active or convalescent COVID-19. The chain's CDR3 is CASSVGLAASSYNEQFF. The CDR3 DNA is TGTGCCAGCAGCGTAGGACTAGCGGCGAGCTCCTACAATGAGCAGTTCTTC. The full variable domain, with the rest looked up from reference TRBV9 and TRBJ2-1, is DSGVTQTPKHLITATGQRVTLRCSPRSGDLSVYWYQQSLDQGLQFLIQYYNGEERAKGNILERFSAQQFPDLHSELNLSSLELGDSALYFCASSVGLAASSYNEQFFGPGTRLTVL.